These 31 T cell receptor beta chains originate from one sample sequenced in a study of cytomegalovirus exposure and HLA in healthy donors. PCR primers comprised 60 Vbeta and 13 Jbeta primers. The assay was immunoSEQ multiplex PCR, and TCRdb's table has in-frame clones only and misses some. The table lists 120,000 to 150,000 clones, over 60% of them singletons. The sample comprised PBMCs. Receptors were obtained from a female donor in good health and CMV-seronegative.

A single count supports this clone. The chain is built from TRBV5-1 and TRBJ2-1, with a weak D call TRBD2 (6 bases). Trimming removed 5 bases from V and 8 bases from J, with 20 bases in between. Germline V gene data show CDR1 as SGHRS and CDR2 as YFSETQ. The CDR3 loop spans 15 amino acids. The CDR3 loop is CASSPTSKRGDEQFF. CDR3 DNA sequence: TGCGCCAGCAGTCCAACTAGCAAGAGAGGCGATGAGCAGTTCTTC. The whole variable domain, filled in from reference TRBV5-1 and TRBJ2-1, reads KAGVTQTPRYLIKTRGQQVTLSCSPISGHRSVSWYQQTPGQGLQFLFEYFSETQRNKGNFPGRFSGRQFSNSRSEMNVSTLELGDSALYLCASSPTSKRGDEQFFGPGTRLTVL.

This rearrangement joins TRBV7-2 to TRBJ1-2, with TRBD1 identical over 10 bases. CDR3 length equals 12 residues. After removal of 9 bases from V and 7 bases from J, the junction contained 5 bases not matched to a gene. Germline V gene lookup returns CDR1 SGHTA and CDR2 FQGNSA. The CDR3 nucleotides read TGTGCCAGTGGGGACAGGGGCTTTGGCTACACCTTC. Its translation: CASGDRGFGYTF.

The rearrangement joins TRBV6-1 to TRBJ1-5; maybe TRBD1 (6 bases). The length of the CDR3 is 16 residues. Trimming removed 1 base at V and 0 bases at J, with 10 bases between. Germline V gene lookup returns CDR1 MNHNS and CDR2 SASEGT. CDR3 sequence: CASSEGWGHSNQPQHF. The CDR3 DNA reads as TGTGCCAGCAGTGAAGGGTGGGGACATAGCAATCAGCCCCAGCATTTT.

This chain connects TRBV21-1 to TRBJ2-4; the table calls TRBD1, which could not be checked here. TRBV21-1 is a pseudogene locus. The CDR3 spans 15 residues. CDR3 nucleotide sequence: TGTGCCAGCAGCGCGGGACAGCTAGCCAAAAACATTCAGTACTTC. It yields the protein CASSAGQLAKNIQYF.

In the case of this clone: Mismatch with germline at one junction end may stem from a read error. The chain is built from TRBV29-1 and TRBJ1-2, with D hard to call. Looked up from germline, CDR1 is SQVTM and CDR2 is ANQGSEA. The CDR3 covers 14 residues. The CDR3 sequence is CSVGPGLGGYGYAF. The CDR3 region has the DNA TGCAGCGTTGGCCCCGGATTAGGCGGCTATGGCTACGCCTTC. The full variable domain, in which reference TRBV29-1 and TRBJ1-2 provide the parts outside the CDR3, is SAVISQKPSRDICQRGTSLTIQCQVDSQVTMMFWYRQQPGQSLTLIATANQGSEATYESGFVIDKFPISRPNLTFSTLTVSNMSPEDSSIYLCSVGPGLGGYGYAFGSGTRLTVV.

This chain links TRBV7-9 with TRBJ2-7; TRBD1 might be the D (5 bases). Trimming removed 7 bases from V and 8 bases from J, with 15 bases in between. There are 12 residues in the CDR3. The germline V gene encodes CDR1 SEHNR and CDR2 FQNEAQ (reference sequence). CDR3 nucleotides: TGTGCCAGCACCCCGACAGCCACCAAGCAGTACTTC. Translated, it gives CASTPTATKQYF.

The CDR3 bases are TGTGCCAGCAGCCAAGGAGAGCGGGGGGTGGGGGAGCTGTTTTTT. Translation: CASSQGERGVGELFF. The chain has TRBV4-2 and TRBJ2-2, with 9 bases aligning to TRBD2. The length of the CDR3 is 15 residues. After removal of 1 base from V and 8 bases from J, the junction contained 5 bases not matched to a gene. CDR1 is LGHNA and CDR2 is YNFKEQ in the germline V gene.

V usage is TRBV19 and J usage is TRBJ2-3; 15 bases map to TRBD2. The CDR3 covers 17 residues. J lost 4 bases, V lost 4 bases, and 6 bases had no gene match. Germline-derived CDR1 and CDR2 are LNHDA and SQIVND (reference sequence). CDR3 in amino acids: CASSRGLAGGSSDTQYF. The CDR3 bases are TGTGCCAGTAGTAGGGGACTAGCGGGAGGCAGTTCAGATACGCAGTATTTT.

J is TRBJ2-3 and V is TRBV5-1, with D maybe TRBD2 (5 bases). The V gene's germline CDR1 is SGHRS and CDR2 YFSETQ. Trimming stripped 0 bases from V and 3 bases from J, with 11 bases between. CDR3 size: 15 residues. The CDR3 sequence is CASSLAAAATDTQYF. CDR3 sequence (DNA): TGCGCCAGCAGCTTGGCTGCAGCGGCAACAGATACGCAGTATTTT.

This chain joins TRBV2 and TRBJ1-1, with D perhaps matching TRBD1 (5 bases). The germline V and J ends were trimmed by 4 bases and 1 base, with 7 bases remaining between them. The germline CDR1 and CDR2 sequences are SNHLY and FYNNEI. The CDR3 spans 13 residues. CDR3 nucleotide sequence: TGTGCCAGCAGTGCCAGGGAGAACACTGAAGCTTTCTTT. This gives the protein CASSARENTEAFF.

This clone was counted a single time. The chain carries TRBV14 and TRBJ2-7; TRBD1 agrees at 9 bases. The CDR3 runs 14 residues. CDR1 and CDR2 from the germline V gene are SGHDN and FVKESK. The ends lost 4 bases at V and 3 bases at J; junction bases unmatched: 4. The CDR3 coding sequence is TGTGCCAGCAGCCCTTGGACAGGGGACTACGAGCAGTACTTC. Translated: CASSPWTGDYEQYF.

J is TRBJ1-1 and V is TRBV7-9, with 12 bases fitting TRBD1. The CDR3 runs to 16 residues. Looked up from germline, CDR1 is SEHNR and CDR2 is FQNEAQ (reference sequence). The junction had 6 bases not matched to a gene; V was cut back by 3 bases and J by 4 bases. The CDR3 DNA sequence: TGTGCCAGCAGCTTGGTCGGGGGACAGGGGGCCACTGAAGCTTTCTTT. Protein sequence: CASSLVGGQGATEAFF. Together with reference TRBV7-9 and TRBJ1-1, the CDR3 gives the full variable domain: DTGVSQNPRHKITKRGQNVTFRCDPISEHNRLYWYRQTLGQGPEFLTYFQNEAQLEKSRLLSDRFSAERPKGSFSTLEIQRTEQGDSAMYLCASSLVGGQGATEAFFGQGTRLTVV.

The gene calls are TRBV11-2 and TRBJ1-4, with D possibly being TRBD1 (6 bases). CDR3 size: 18 residues. Germline loops: CDR1 SGHAT, CDR2 FQNNGV. Trimming pared 5 bases from V and 2 bases from J, leaving 21 bases between. DNA for the CDR3: TGTGCCAGCAGCCCCTTTAGGGGGGGTATGATCACTAATGAAAAACTGTTTTTT. Amino acids: CASSPFRGGMITNEKLFF. Complete variable domain (other parts from reference TRBV11-2 and TRBJ1-4): EAGVAQSPRYKIIEKRQSVAFWCNPISGHATLYWYQQILGQGPKLLIQFQNNGVVDDSQLPKDRFSAERLKGVDSTLKIQPAKLEDSAVYLCASSPFRGGMITNEKLFFGSGTQLSVL.

The rearrangement links TRBV4-1 to TRBJ2-3; TRBD1 agrees at 9 bases. This CDR3 region has 18 residues. After removal of 3 bases from V and 2 bases from J, the junction contained 12 bases not matched to a gene. Per germline, CDR1 MGHRA and CDR2 YSYEKL. The CDR3 spells CASSHPKDRGDSTDTQYF. CDR3 nucleotides: TGCGCCAGCAGCCATCCTAAGGACAGGGGAGACTCCACAGATACGCAGTATTTT.

This clone was counted between two and nine times. The chain links TRBV25-1 to TRBJ2-1, with TRBD1 identical over 8 bases. This CDR3 is built from 14 residues. Germline V gene sequence: CDR1 MGHDK, CDR2 SYGVNS. J was trimmed by 8 bases and V by 5 bases; bases with no gene match: 8. The CDR3 loop reads CASSTRTGKDEQFF. DNA of the CDR3: TGTGCCAGCAGTACCCGGACAGGGAAGGATGAGCAGTTCTTC.

The chain employs TRBV6-1 and TRBJ2-7; D perhaps matches TRBD1 (6 bases). CDR1 MNHNS and CDR2 SASEGT come from the germline V gene. The CDR3 consists of 15 residues. Between the trimmed V and J ends, which lost 1 base and 2 bases, there was a span of 12 bases. The DNA of the CDR3 is TGTGCCAGCAGTGAAGGGACAGCGGCGACCTACGAGCAGTACTTC. Its translation: CASSEGTAATYEQYF.

V usage is TRBV5-1 and J usage is TRBJ2-1; 12 bases match TRBD2. CDR3 length: 16 amino acids. V dropped 1 base and J dropped 5; count of bases not matched to a gene: 4. Germline V gene sequence: CDR1 SGHRS, CDR2 YFSETQ. CDR3 sequence (DNA): TGCGCCAGCAGCTTGACTAGCGGGGGGTTCAACAATGAGCAGTTCTTC. Protein product: CASSLTSGGFNNEQFF. The whole variable domain, filled in from reference TRBV5-1 and TRBJ2-1, reads KAGVTQTPRYLIKTRGQQVTLSCSPISGHRSVSWYQQTPGQGLQFLFEYFSETQRNKGNFPGRFSGRQFSNSRSEMNVSTLELGDSALYLCASSLTSGGFNNEQFFGPGTRLTVL.

The chain carries TRBV7-9 and TRBJ2-5; D gene ambiguous. CDR1 is SEHNR, CDR2 FQNEAQ, per germline (reference sequence). The CDR3 sequence is 12 residues long. The V and J ends lost 1 base and 5 bases respectively, with 5 bases between them. The CDR3 here is CASSLVGETQYF. DNA for the CDR3: TGTGCCAGCAGCTTAGTCGGGGAGACCCAGTACTTC.

The chain uses TRBV2 and TRBJ2-5; TRBD2 agrees at 12 bases. The germline V gene encodes CDR1 SNHLY and CDR2 FYNNEI. Trimming cost V 10 bases and J 5 bases; bases outside gene matches: 11. The CDR3 extends over 15 amino acids. CDR3 in DNA: TGTGCCACCTTAAGACTAGCGGGGGTTCAGGAGACCCAGTACTTC. Encoded protein: CATLRLAGVQETQYF.

The chain has TRBV6-1 and TRBJ1-2, with D unclear. The CDR3 extends over 15 amino acids. Germline V CDR1 and CDR2: MNHNS, SASEGT. The germline V and J ends were trimmed by 1 base and 0 bases, with 9 bases remaining between them. The CDR3 nucleotides read TGTGCCAGCAGTGAAGGGACTGTAGCTAACTATGGCTACACCTTC. This sequence encodes CASSEGTVANYGYTF.

The CDR3 spells CASSSSGLAGAYEQYF. The CDR3 coding sequence is TGTGCCAGCAGTTCCTCCGGACTAGCGGGGGCGTACGAGCAGTACTTC. V gene TRBV28 combines with J gene TRBJ2-7; 13 bases are a match to TRBD2. The V gene's germline CDR1 is MDHEN and CDR2 SYDVKM. With V trimmed by 4 bases and J by 4 bases, 7 bases remained unmatched. CDR3 length: 16 amino acids.

This chain uses TRBV10-3 with TRBJ1-1; 9 bases are a match to TRBD1. This CDR3 has 17 residues. Germline V lookup: CDR1 ENHRY, CDR2 SYGVKD. The V segment lost 10 bases and the J segment 1 base; nucleotides outside the gene matches: 16. The DNA for the CDR3 is TGTGCCACAACGTTCCGGACAGGGGCCGACTCGAACACTGAAGCTTTCTTT. Translating it yields CATTFRTGADSNTEAFF.

CDR3 nucleotide sequence: TGTGCCAGCACGACCGACAGGAATGAAAAACTGTTTTTT. Its protein product is CASTTDRNEKLFF. V and J are TRBV19 and TRBJ1-4, with D possibly TRBD1 on 6 matching bases. The V end lost 9 bases, the J end lost 5 bases, and 13 bases lay between the germline ends. Germline values: CDR1 LNHDA, CDR2 SQIVND (reference sequence). The CDR3 totals 13 residues.

The chain combines TRBV28 with TRBJ1-1; 9 nucleotides align to TRBD1. The germline V gene has CDR1 MDHEN and CDR2 SYDVKM. CDR3 length: 16 residues. With V trimmed by 4 bases and J by 0 bases, 6 bases remained unmatched. The CDR3 coding sequence is TGTGCCAGCAGTTCTACAGGGGGCGCAATGAACACTGAAGCTTTCTTT. This gives the protein CASSSTGGAMNTEAFF.

This chain connects TRBV20-1 to TRBJ1-1; unclear D gene. Germline V gene lookup returns CDR1 DFQATT and CDR2 SNEGSKA (reference sequence). V was cut by 2 bases and J by 3 bases, with 4 bases left in between. This CDR3 is built from 11 residues. The CDR3 spells CSARRDTEAFF. In DNA form, the CDR3 reads TGCAGTGCTAGACGGGACACTGAAGCTTTCTTT.

This clone appeared once. The chain joins TRBV28 to TRBJ2-7; unclear D gene. This CDR3 contains 13 residues. CDR1 and CDR2 (germline): MDHEN, SYDVKM. The V gene lost 5 bases and the J gene lost 9 bases, with 17 bases spanning the gap. The CDR3 loop reads CASSPPGPLGQYF. Here the CDR3 DNA reads TGTGCCAGCAGTCCCCCAGGCCCGTTAGGGCAGTACTTC.

The chain employs TRBV2 and TRBJ1-3; 7 bases are shared with TRBD1. From germline, CDR1 is SNHLY and CDR2 FYNNEI. V trimming: 9 bases; J trimming: 9 bases; junction bases outside the gene matches: 17. CDR3 length: 15 amino acids. The CDR3 region is CASRSGQAQGSTIYF. The CDR3 nucleotides are TGTGCCAGTAGGTCAGGACAGGCCCAGGGGAGCACCATATATTTT.

On this clone itself: The junction and the germline gene differ at one end; a read error may be behind it. The chain is built from TRBV7-9 and TRBJ1-1, with 7 bases lining up with TRBD1. The CDR3 covers 16 residues. CDR1 is SEHNR, CDR2 FQNEAQ, per germline (reference sequence). CDR3 nucleotide sequence: TGTTCCAGCAGCCCAGTGGGTGAGGGGGCGCGTAGGTCGGCTTTCTTT. This translates into CSSSPVGEGARRSAFF. Based on the CDR3 plus reference TRBV7-9 and TRBJ1-1, the full variable domain is DTGVSQNPRHKITKRGQNVTFRCDPISEHNRLYWYRQTLGQGPEFLTYFQNEAQLEKSRLLSDRFSAERPKGSFSTLEIQRTEQGDSAMYLCSSSPVGEGARRSAFFGQGTRLTVV.

The chain carries TRBV13 and TRBJ1-3; D perhaps matches TRBD1 (6 bases). CDR1 PRHDT and CDR2 FYEKMQ come from the germline V gene (reference sequence). There are 17 residues in the CDR3. V was clipped by 5 bases and J by 0 bases, with 17 bases between them. The CDR3 sequence: CASSPRGATNSGNTIYF. CDR3 in DNA: TGTGCCAGCAGCCCCAGGGGAGCCACTAACTCTGGAAACACCATATATTTT. The complete variable domain, with remaining parts taken from reference TRBV13 and TRBJ1-3, reads AAGVIQSPRHLIKEKRETATLKCYPIPRHDTVYWYQQGPGQDPQFLISFYEKMQSDKGSIPDRFSAQQFSDYHSELNMSSLELGDSALYFCASSPRGATNSGNTIYFGEGSWLTVV.

The rearrangement links TRBV4-1 to TRBJ2-5; 7 bases agree with TRBD1. The CDR3 has 16 amino acids. Germline-derived CDR1 and CDR2 are MGHRA and YSYEKL. V lost 3 bases and J lost 1; bases outside the gene matches: 8. Here the CDR3 reads CASSQGLDRFQETQYF. The CDR3, as DNA: TGCGCCAGCAGCCAGGGGTTGGACAGGTTCCAAGAGACCCAGTACTTC.

In nucleotides, the CDR3 is TGTGCCAGCAGCCCGACTAGCGGGAGGGCCACTGAGCAGTTCTTC. It codes for CASSPTSGRATEQFF. The chain employs TRBV7-9 and TRBJ2-1, with 14 bases that match TRBD2. This CDR3 is 15 amino acids long. Germline values: CDR1 SEHNR, CDR2 FQNEAQ (reference sequence). With V trimmed by 5 bases and J by 9 bases, 6 bases remained unmatched.